This TCR beta chain was recovered during a study of blood T cells in healthy people across ages. Across the study: In model experiments, template switching was able to capture about one barcoded beta molecule for every two T cells that were present.

The authors isolated at least 7 million PBMCs per sample. This clonotype was found once. This CDR3 has 20 amino acids. Germline CDR1 is LGHDT and CDR2 is YNNKEL (reference sequence). The second PCR ran about 6 to 11 cycles with a sample-barcoded 5' primer and J-beta primers. Using its own MiXCR run on the 5' RACE reads, TCRdb lists one record per CDR3 protein. Of 550,000 to 650,000 distinct CDR3 sequences listed, around 31% were seen once; the top ten hold roughly 14%. The chain has TRBV3-1 and TRBJ2-7, with 10 bases fitting TRBD1. The J call may be incorrect, as the DNA end agrees better with TRBJ2-5. The origin of this receptor is a woman older than 75 in good health. Sequenced input: blood. The CDR3 loop is CASSQDYLTGGGGPKETQYF. In nucleotides, the CDR3 is TGTGCCAGCAGCCAAGATTACTTGACAGGGGGCGGTGGCCCCAAAGAGACCCAGTACTTC.